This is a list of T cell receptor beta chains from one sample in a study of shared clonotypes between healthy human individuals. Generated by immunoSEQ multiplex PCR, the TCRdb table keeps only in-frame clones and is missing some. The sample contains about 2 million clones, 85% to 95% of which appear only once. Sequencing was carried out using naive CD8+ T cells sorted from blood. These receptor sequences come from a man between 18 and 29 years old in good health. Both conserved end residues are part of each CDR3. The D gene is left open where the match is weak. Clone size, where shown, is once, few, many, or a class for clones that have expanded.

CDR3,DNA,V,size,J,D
CSTDRGFDEQFF,TGCAGCACCGACAGGGGGTTCGATGAGCAGTTCTTC,TRBV29-1,NA,TRBJ2-1,TRBD1
CASSNSDNYEQYF,TGTGCCAGCTCTAACTCGGACAACTACGAGCAGTACTTC,TRBV7-2,NA,TRBJ2-7,NA
CASTQGTSEETQYF,TGTGCCAGTACCCAAGGGACTAGCGAAGAGACCCAGTACTTC,TRBV19,once,TRBJ2-5,TRBD2
CASTLLGGPDTQYF,TGTGCCAGCACCCTGTTGGGGGGCCCAGATACGCAGTATTTT,TRBV28,NA,TRBJ2-3,NA
CASSQAVYGLAGPNQETQYF,TGCGCCAGCAGCCAGGCTGTTTATGGACTAGCGGGACCAAACCAAGAGACCCAGTACTTC,TRBV4-3,NA,TRBJ2-5,TRBD2
CASSPRAANTGELFF,TGTGCCAGCAGCCCAAGAGCAGCGAACACCGGGGAGCTGTTTTTT,TRBV5-8,NA,TRBJ2-2,NA
CASSLFRSGGFTDTQYF,TGTGCCAGCAGCTTATTTCGTAGCGGGGGGTTCACAGATACGCAGTATTTT,TRBV7-9,NA,TRBJ2-3,TRBD2
CASSAGTSGAYYEQYF,TGTGCCAGCAGCGCGGGGACTAGCGGGGCCTACTACGAGCAGTACTTC,TRBV9,NA,TRBJ2-7,TRBD2
CAWSFSYEQYF,TGTGCCTGGTCCTTCTCCTACGAGCAGTACTTC,TRBV30,NA,TRBJ2-7,NA
CASSDGTVNGYTF,TGTGCCAGCAGTGACGGGACGGTGAATGGCTACACCTTC,TRBV25-1,NA,TRBJ1-2,NA
CASSLADGMTYEQYF,TGTGCCAGCAGCTTAGCCGACGGGATGACCTACGAGCAGTACTTC,TRBV7-9,NA,TRBJ2-7,NA
CASSLRGISSYEQYF,TGTGCCAGCAGTTTACGGGGGATTTCATCCTACGAGCAGTACTTC,TRBV27,NA,TRBJ2-7,NA
CAWSPASGSYNEQFF,TGTGCCTGGAGTCCGGCTAGCGGCTCCTACAATGAGCAGTTCTTC,TRBV30,NA,TRBJ2-1,TRBD2
CASSALLGTEAFF,TGTGCCAGCAGTGCCCTTCTAGGCACTGAAGCTTTCTTT,TRBV2,NA,TRBJ1-1,NA
CAWAGVGDYNSPLHF,TGTGCCTGGGCCGGGGTCGGGGACTATAATTCACCCCTCCACTTT,TRBV30,NA,TRBJ1-6,NA
CASNDPASGSSSAGELFF,TGTGCCAGCAATGATCCGGCTAGCGGGAGTAGTAGCGCCGGGGAGCTGTTTTTT,TRBV6-1,once,TRBJ2-2,TRBD2
CASSWQSTGEQYF,TGTGCCAGCAGTTGGCAATCAACAGGGGAGCAGTATTTT,TRBV7-9,NA,TRBJ2-3,TRBD1
CSDLAGGENEQFF,TGCAGCGACCTAGCGGGGGGCGAGAATGAGCAGTTCTTC,TRBV29-1,NA,TRBJ2-1,TRBD2
CASSGDGNTEAFF,TGTGCCAGCAGCGGGGACGGGAACACTGAAGCTTTCTTT,TRBV5-4,NA,TRBJ1-1,NA
CASSQGGGAGYEQYF,TGTGCCAGCAGCCAAGGCGGAGGGGCGGGGTACGAGCAGTACTTC,TRBV7-2,once,TRBJ2-7,NA
CASSYLGDSYEQYF,TGTGCCAGCAGTTACCTGGGAGACTCCTACGAGCAGTACTTC,TRBV6-5,NA,TRBJ2-7,NA
CASSPYVAGSNEQFF,TGTGCCAGCAGCCCATATGTAGCGGGGTCTAATGAGCAGTTCTTC,TRBV5-4,NA,TRBJ2-1,TRBD2
CASSFGLTYEQYF,TGTGCCAGCAGCTTTGGTCTGACCTACGAGCAGTACTTC,TRBV11-2,NA,TRBJ2-7,NA
CASSLFLGGPDTQYF,TGTGCCAGCAGTTTATTTTTGGGGGGTCCAGATACGCAGTATTTT,TRBV28,NA,TRBJ2-3,NA
CASATSGTPYNEQFF,TGTGCCAGCGCGACTAGCGGGACCCCCTACAATGAGCAGTTCTTC,TRBV2,once,TRBJ2-1,TRBD2
CAWSLLGTSETQYF,TGTGCCTGGAGCCTGCTAGGGACTTCAGAGACCCAGTACTTC,TRBV30,NA,TRBJ2-5,NA
CASSVEGTGNEKLFF,TGTGCCAGCAGCGTGGAGGGGACAGGCAATGAAAAACTGTTTTTT,TRBV9,NA,TRBJ1-4,TRBD1
CASSLSQGTQYF,TGTGCCAGCAGCTTATCCCAGGGTACGCAGTATTTT,TRBV7-9,NA,TRBJ2-3,NA
CASSYRRGGTEAFF,TGTGCCAGCAGTTACCGCCGCGGAGGCACTGAAGCTTTCTTT,TRBV28,NA,TRBJ1-1,NA
CASSLTSGGTYEQYF,TGTGCCAGCAGCTTAACTAGCGGGGGAACCTACGAGCAGTACTTC,TRBV7-2,NA,TRBJ2-7,TRBD2
CASSFGTAHEQYF,TGTGCCAGCAGCTTTGGGACCGCCCACGAGCAGTACTTC,TRBV5-6,NA,TRBJ2-7,NA
CASSGGTGDTEAFF,TGTGCCAGCAGCGGTGGAACAGGGGACACTGAAGCTTTCTTT,TRBV9,NA,TRBJ1-1,TRBD1